This is a list of T cell receptor beta chains from one sample in a study of Graves' ophthalmopathy and Graves' hyperthyroidism. One entry per CDR3 protein results from TCRdb running MiXCR on the multiplex PCR reads. Of just over 600,000 distinct CDR3 sequences listed, 20% to 25% are singletons. Source material: peripheral blood. The source of these receptors is a woman under 30 with stable Graves' hyperthyroidism. Some clones in this sample may be carry-over from other donors' samples. The CDR3 runs from the conserved cysteine through the conserved F or W. The D gene is left open where the match is weak. Clone sizes are given selectively: once, few, many, or a class where the clone is expanded.

CDR3nt,CDR3aa,d_gene,abundance,v_gene,j_gene
TGTGCCAGCAGATTTGGACAGGATGAAGCTTTCTTT,CASRFGQDEAFF,TRBD1,many,TRBV11-2,TRBJ1-1
TGTGCCAGCTTCAAGGACAGGGACCTCTACGAGCAGTACTTC,CASFKDRDLYEQYF,TRBD1,NA,TRBV2,TRBJ2-7
TGTGCCAGTAGTATAGGATTATACATCGACACCGGGGAGCTGTTTTTT,CASSIGLYIDTGELFF,NA,many,TRBV19,TRBJ2-2
TGTGCCACCAGTGATTTATGGACCGAGACCCAGTACTTC,CATSDLWTETQYF,NA,many,TRBV24-1,TRBJ2-5
TGTGCCAGCAGGCTGGCGGGGGGGCTGAACACCGGGGAGCTGTTTTTT,CASRLAGGLNTGELFF,TRBD2,few,TRBV12-3/TRBV12-4,TRBJ2-2
TGTGCCAGCAGTTTCTTCGGGGTGGATAATCAGCCCCAGCATTTT,CASSFFGVDNQPQHF,NA,NA,TRBV28,TRBJ1-5
TGTGCCAGCAGCAGCCGGGACAGCAGTGGCTACACCTTC,CASSSRDSSGYTF,TRBD1,few,TRBV7-8,TRBJ1-2
TGTGCCAGCTCACTTCAAGATAGCCCCGAGCAGTACTTC,CASSLQDSPEQYF,NA,many,TRBV18,TRBJ2-7
TGCAGTGCTAGAGATCAGGAGGGCTTGAACACTGAAGCTTTCTTT,CSARDQEGLNTEAFF,NA,NA,TRBV20-1,TRBJ1-1
TGTGCCAGCAGTTCCCTCGGTCTAGCGGGAGAAACAGAAGAGACCCAGTACTTC,CASSSLGLAGETEETQYF,TRBD2,many,TRBV27,TRBJ2-5
TGCGCCAGCAGTGGGGGAAAGACCCAGTACTTC,CASSGGKTQYF,NA,NA,TRBV4-1,TRBJ2-5
TGTGCCAGCAAGGACAAAAAACGCTATGGCTACACCTTC,CASKDKKRYGYTF,NA,many,TRBV2,TRBJ1-2
TGTGCCAGCACCTCCGGGAGGGAGGGAAACACCATATATTTT,CASTSGREGNTIYF,NA,many,TRBV6-5,TRBJ1-3
TGCGCCAGCAGCTTGGTTGACAGGGCAGCTGAAGCTTTCTTT,CASSLVDRAAEAFF,TRBD1,many,TRBV5-1,TRBJ1-1
TGTGCCAGCAGTTACAGCCAGGCGTCGGAGCAGTACTTC,CASSYSQASEQYF,NA,many,TRBV6-5,TRBJ2-7
TGTGCCAGCAGTCCCCGACGGGGGCTCCACTATGGCTACACCTTC,CASSPRRGLHYGYTF,NA,many,TRBV12-3/TRBV12-4,TRBJ1-2
TGCGCCAGCAGCCAAGGGAGGGGCTCCTCTGGAAACACCATATATTTT,CASSQGRGSSGNTIYF,NA,NA,TRBV4-3,TRBJ1-3
TGTGCCAGCAGCGCCTCCCGGGGGGGTGTCACCGGGGAGCTGTTTTTT,CASSASRGGVTGELFF,TRBD2,many,TRBV9,TRBJ2-2
TGCAGTGCTATTAGACGTGGGGCAGCCCTGAACACTGAAGCTTTCTTT,CSAIRRGAALNTEAFF,NA,NA,TRBV20-1,TRBJ1-1
TGTGCCAGCAGCTTAGCCGGGGGCATCAAAAACATTAAGTACTTC,CASSLAGGIKNIKYF,NA,few,TRBV11-2,TRBJ2-4
TGTGCCAGCAGCCAAACATTACAGGGCTACGAGCAGTACTTC,CASSQTLQGYEQYF,NA,NA,TRBV6-1,TRBJ2-7
TGTGCCTGGAGCGTAGACCCTAATTCACCCCTCCACTTT,CAWSVDPNSPLHF,NA,many,TRBV30,TRBJ1-6
TGTGCCAGTCAGGTCGGGACGGGGAGCTCCTACGAGCAGTACTTC,CASQVGTGSSYEQYF,NA,many,TRBV2,TRBJ2-7
TGTGCCAGCAGCCTAACAGGGGGTACACAAGATACGCAGTATTTT,CASSLTGGTQDTQYF,TRBD1,many,TRBV3-1,TRBJ2-3
TGCGCCAGCAGCCAGTGGACCCTCAATCAGCCCCAGCATTTT,CASSQWTLNQPQHF,NA,NA,TRBV4-1,TRBJ1-5
TGTGCCAGCAGTGAATCCCCACCGGGAACGACCGGGGAGCTGTTTTTT,CASSESPPGTTGELFF,NA,many,TRBV2,TRBJ2-2
TGTGCCAGCAGTTTTAGTGCGACAGGGGGCTGGAACACTGAAGCTTTCTTT,CASSFSATGGWNTEAFF,TRBD1,NA,TRBV12-3/TRBV12-4,TRBJ1-1
TGTGCCAGCAGCCTAGCGCAGACCTACGAGCAGTACTTC,CASSLAQTYEQYF,NA,many,TRBV2,TRBJ2-7
TGTGCTAGTGGTGGACAGGGAGGATTGACTGAAGCTTTCTTT,CASGGQGGLTEAFF,TRBD1,many,TRBV12-5,TRBJ1-1
TGTGCCAGCAGTTTAGGACAGGGGTGGGGCACCGGGGAGCTGTTTTTT,CASSLGQGWGTGELFF,TRBD1,few,TRBV28,TRBJ2-2
TGTGCCAGCAGTTACCGGGACGGAAACACTGAAGCTTTCTTT,CASSYRDGNTEAFF,NA,many,TRBV6-5,TRBJ1-1
TGTGCCAGCAGTAGAGGGGACGGAGGAGGTTATGGCTACACCTTC,CASSRGDGGGYGYTF,NA,many,TRBV28,TRBJ1-2
TGTGCCAGCAGTAAACAGGGGGTCGTCACTGAAGCTTTCTTT,CASSKQGVVTEAFF,TRBD1,NA,TRBV6-1,TRBJ1-1
TGCGCCAGCAGTCTTCAGCGGGATCAGCCCCAGCATTTT,CASSLQRDQPQHF,NA,NA,TRBV4-1,TRBJ1-5
TGTGCCAGCAGTTTTCCCCTAAAGAGGAACACCGGGGAGCTGTTTTTT,CASSFPLKRNTGELFF,NA,NA,TRBV28,TRBJ2-2
TGTGCCAGCAGCCCGGGACATGGCCCCTACGAGCAGTACTTC,CASSPGHGPYEQYF,NA,once,TRBV12-3/TRBV12-4,TRBJ2-7
TGTGCCAGCAGCGAACTTAGCGGGAGTGGAGCAGGGGAGCAGTACTTC,CASSELSGSGAGEQYF,TRBD2,NA,TRBV13,TRBJ2-7
TGTGCCAGCAGTGAAGCGCATGGTAACTATGGCTACACCTTC,CASSEAHGNYGYTF,NA,NA,TRBV2,TRBJ1-2
TGTGCCAGCAGTGAAGTGCCTCTGACAGAGCAGTACTTC,CASSEVPLTEQYF,NA,many,TRBV2,TRBJ2-7
TGTGCCAGCAGTTCCCCGGGACAGGGTTTCCACGAGCAGTACTTC,CASSSPGQGFHEQYF,TRBD1,many,TRBV6-5,TRBJ2-7
TGTGCCACCAGCAGCACTCACAGGGTTCCCCTTTGGGAGCAGTACTTC,CATSSTHRVPLWEQYF,NA,many,TRBV15,TRBJ2-7
TGTGCCAGCAGCCTAGGTGCCTTCAGCACAGATACGCAGTATTTT,CASSLGAFSTDTQYF,NA,many,TRBV6-4,TRBJ2-3
TGTGCCAGCAGACTACCCGGAGCGGAAGCTTTCTTT,CASRLPGAEAFF,NA,NA,TRBV28,TRBJ1-1
TGTGCCAGCAGTGAATGGGGTAGTGGAACTGAAGCTTTCTTT,CASSEWGSGTEAFF,NA,NA,TRBV2,TRBJ1-1
TGTGCCAGCAGTTTAGGGGATAGGGGACAGGCGGAAGCTTTCTTT,CASSLGDRGQAEAFF,TRBD1,many,TRBV12-3/TRBV12-4,TRBJ1-1
TGTGCCAGCAGAAGCACCTTCGGGACCGTGACCACCGGGGAGCTGTTTTTT,CASRSTFGTVTTGELFF,NA,many,TRBV6-2/TRBV6-3,TRBJ2-2
TGCGCCAGCAGCCAAGAAGGCACCTCTGGAAACACCATATATTTT,CASSQEGTSGNTIYF,NA,medium-sized,TRBV4-3,TRBJ1-3
TGTGCCAGCACCCACAGATCCATGGGGACCTACGAGCAGTACTTC,CASTHRSMGTYEQYF,NA,many,TRBV28,TRBJ2-7
TGTGCCAGTAGTATATCGACTACTGGGGCCAGCGTCCTGACTTTC,CASSISTTGASVLTF,NA,NA,TRBV19,TRBJ2-6
TGTGCCAGCAGCTTTAGACAGAAAGAGACCCAGTACTTC,CASSFRQKETQYF,NA,few,TRBV5-6,TRBJ2-5
TGTGCCAGCAGTCGAAGGGTTACTCACGAGACCCAGTACTTC,CASSRRVTHETQYF,NA,many,TRBV6-1,TRBJ2-5
TGTGCCAGCAGTGCCCCGACAGGGGGCCAAGAGACCCAGTACTTC,CASSAPTGGQETQYF,TRBD1,many,TRBV12-3/TRBV12-4,TRBJ2-5
TGCAGTCCATTCGGGAGCCAAGAGACCCAGTACTTC,CSPFGSQETQYF,NA,many,TRBV20-1,TRBJ2-5
TGTGCCAGCAGACCGGGGACAGGGGTGGGCTATGGCTACACCTTC,CASRPGTGVGYGYTF,TRBD1,NA,TRBV27,TRBJ1-2
TGTGCCAGCAGCGGAGGGACAGGGTCTAGCAATCAGCCCCAGCATTTT,CASSGGTGSSNQPQHF,TRBD1,many,TRBV11-1,TRBJ1-5